Shown below are 32 T cell receptor beta chains from a single sample sequenced in a study of post-analysis software for immune sequencing data (dated by TCRdb to the mid-2010s). Their target antigens are unknown. The protocol used for the library was PCR. These reads were obtained on an Illumina HiSeq 2500. To reduce PCR and sequencing biases, unique molecular identifiers were built into the TCR beta cDNA libraries. TCRdb redid the processing of the public reads, applying fastp at Q25 and MiXCR, and retained in-frame beta chains. CDR3 protein duplicates are merged, each entry listing the most common genes and DNA. In all, the sample holds about 430,000 distinct CDR3 sequences, and less than 40% of those were seen once. Of the sample, approximately 7.6% is held by the ten largest clones. Results the study describes overall, beyond this receptor: A handful of TRBV segments, including TRBV5-6, TRBV5-1 and TRBV20-1, were significantly more frequent in patients than controls.

Sequenced: blood. The receptors were gathered from a girl aged 2-15 years with multiple sclerosis.

This sequence joins TRBV12-3 or TRBV12-4 and TRBJ2-7; 7 bases fit TRBD2. The trim removed 6 bases at V and 2 bases at J, leaving 7 bases unmatched. There are 14 residues in the CDR3. In DNA form, the CDR3 reads TGTGCCAGCAGGCCTTCTAGCGGACCCTACGAGCAGTACTTC. It translates to CASRPSSGPYEQYF.

CDR3 residues: CASSQDSAGGPRETQYF. The CDR3 nucleotides are TGCGCCAGCAGCCAAGATAGTGCGGGAGGGCCGAGAGAGACCCAGTACTTC. The rearrangement uses TRBV4-3 and TRBJ2-5; TRBD2 matches at 9 bases. Trimming at V came to 0 bases and at J to 4 bases, leaving 9 bases not matched to a gene. This CDR3 has 17 residues. Germline CDR1 and CDR2: LGHNA and YSLEER.

This clonotype was found many times. The chain carries TRBV6-5 and TRBJ1-6, with unresolved D. V lost 0 bases to trimming and J lost 4 bases, with 7 bases between them. This CDR3 has 15 residues. Germline V gene sequence: CDR1 MNHEY, CDR2 SVGAGI. The CDR3, as DNA: TGTGCCAGCAGTTACTCAGGGCCGTATAATTCACCCCTCCACTTT. Protein: CASSYSGPYNSPLHF.

This rearrangement joins TRBV4-1 to TRBJ2-1; D remains ambiguous. The CDR3 loop spans 12 amino acids. Trimming left V 0 bases short and J 7 bases short, with 4 bases between. Germline lookup yields CDR1 MGHRA and CDR2 YSYEKL. In DNA form, the CDR3 reads TGCGCCAGCAGCCAAGATCGGAATGAGCAGTTCTTC. This codes for CASSQDRNEQFF.

This chain uses TRBV27 with TRBJ1-2, with TRBD1 as a possible D gene (6 bases). The germline V gene encodes CDR1 MNHEY and CDR2 SMNVEV (reference sequence). This CDR3 is 15 amino acids long. Trimming cost V 5 bases and J 10 bases, with 23 bases left between them. This CDR3 reads CASSRQGLGRGDYTF. CDR3 DNA sequence: TGTGCCAGCAGTCGTCAGGGGTTAGGGAGGGGGGACTACACCTTC.

Only a few counts were recorded for this clonotype. The chain recombines TRBV6-5 with TRBJ2-1, with D possibly TRBD2 on 6 matching bases. The CDR3 is 12 residues long. V lost 6 bases to trimming and J lost 12 bases, with 15 bases between them. Per the germline V gene, CDR1 is MNHEY and CDR2 is SVGAGI. This CDR3 reads CASRRGRSPQFF. In nucleotides, the CDR3 is TGTGCCAGCAGGCGAGGGAGGAGTCCGCAGTTCTTC.

The genes are TRBV7-2 and TRBJ1-1; TRBD1 is a possible D gene (5 bases). Per the germline V gene, CDR1 is SGHTA and CDR2 is FQGNSA. This CDR3 spans 15 amino acids. V lost 2 bases, J lost 3 bases, and 13 bases lay in between. CDR3 protein: CASSLRAGQYTEAFF. Written as DNA, the CDR3 is TGTGCCAGCAGCTTAAGGGCAGGGCAGTACACTGAAGCTTTCTTT.

This clonotype occurred a few times. The chain combines TRBV29-1 with TRBJ2-3, with a possible D match to TRBD1 (5 bases). Trimming removed 5 bases from V and 8 bases from J, with 32 bases in between. The V gene's germline CDR1 is SQVTM and CDR2 ANQGSEA. The CDR3 totals 18 residues. CDR3 in amino acids: CSVPRVARTTDRPATQYF. The CDR3 bases are TGCAGCGTTCCCAGAGTCGCGCGGACGACAGACCGTCCGGCTACGCAGTATTTT.

The CDR3 protein is CASSVALNGGYGYTF. For the CDR3, the DNA is TGTGCCAGCAGCGTAGCTCTGAACGGGGGCTATGGCTACACCTTC. V usage is TRBV9 and J usage is TRBJ1-2, with D perhaps TRBD1 (5 bases). The CDR3 spans 15 residues. V lost 0 bases to trimming and J lost 4 bases, with 13 bases between them. The germline gives CDR1 SGDLS, CDR2 YYNGEE. The variable domain in full, with the rest retrieved from reference TRBV9 and TRBJ1-2, is DSGVTQTPKHLITATGQRVTLRCSPRSGDLSVYWYQQSLDQGLQFLIQYYNGEERAKGNILERFSAQQFPDLHSELNLSSLELGDSALYFCASSVALNGGYGYTFGSGTRLTVV.

The chain is built from TRBV6-5 and TRBJ2-3; TRBD2 is a possible D gene (6 bases). The CDR3 runs 16 residues. Germline V gene data show CDR1 as MNHEY and CDR2 as SVGAGI. V was cut by 4 bases and J by 3 bases, with 17 bases left in between. CDR3: CASSWSRLGGTDTQYF. CDR3 bases: TGTGCCAGCAGTTGGTCCCGACTAGGTGGGACAGATACGCAGTATTTT.

This clonotype turned up a few times. The V call is TRBV15, the J call TRBJ2-4; D is undetermined. V was pared by 0 bases and J by 7 bases, with 10 bases between. Germline CDR1 and CDR2: LNHNV and YYDKDF (reference sequence). This CDR3 spans 14 amino acids. DNA of the CDR3: TGTGCCACCAGCAGAGATATAGACCCCAACATTCAGTACTTC. Its translation: CATSRDIDPNIQYF. Supplemented by reference TRBV15 and TRBJ2-4, the full variable domain reads DAMVIQNPRYQVTQFGKPVTLSCSQTLNHNVMYWYQQKSSQAPKLLFHYYDKDFNNEADTPDNFQSRRPNTSFCFLDIRSPGLGDTAMYLCATSRDIDPNIQYFGAGTRLSVL.

The chain links TRBV28 to TRBJ1-5, with a possible D match to TRBD1 (5 bases). V shed 6 bases and J shed 5 bases, with 11 bases lying between them. The CDR3 totals 13 residues. Germline assignment: CDR1 MDHEN and CDR2 SYDVKM. The CDR3 sequence: CASRRDRDQPQHF. As DNA, the CDR3 is TGTGCCAGCAGGCGGGACCGCGATCAGCCCCAGCATTTT.

The rearrangement links TRBV11-2 to TRBJ2-1, with 7 bases that match TRBD1. CDR3 length: 14 residues. Per germline, CDR1 SGHAT and CDR2 FQNNGV. After removal of 5 bases from V and 8 bases from J, the junction contained 9 bases not matched to a gene. The CDR3 spells CASSHRQGRHEQFF. Written as DNA, the CDR3 is TGTGCCAGCAGCCACAGACAGGGCAGGCATGAGCAGTTCTTC.

The rearrangement links TRBV27 to TRBJ1-1, with a tentative D call TRBD1 (5 bases). Trimming shortened V by 8 bases and J by 0 bases, and 16 bases separated the two germline ends. The CDR3 is made up of 15 amino acids. Germline CDR1 is MNHEY and CDR2 is SMNVEV (reference sequence). In nucleotides, the CDR3 is TGTGCCAGCTGGGGGGGAGGATTCATGAACACTGAAGCTTTCTTT. Translated: CASWGGGFMNTEAFF.

The chain is built from TRBV7-3 and TRBJ1-1; perhaps TRBD1 as D (6 bases). The CDR3 runs 15 residues. Trimming stripped 7 bases from V and 1 base from J, with 16 bases between. Germline V gene sequence: CDR1 SGHTA, CDR2 FQGTGA. CDR3 protein: CASTEGGSANTEAFF. For the CDR3, the DNA is TGTGCCAGCACGGAAGGGGGGTCAGCGAACACTGAAGCTTTCTTT.

The V and J genes are TRBV5-1 and TRBJ2-7; D gene unclear. Trimming cost V 2 bases and J 0 bases, with 9 bases left between them. CDR1 is SGHRS, CDR2 YFSETQ, per germline. This CDR3 is 14 amino acids long. CDR3 coding DNA: TGCGCCAGCAGCTTTGGGCGGCTCTCCTACGAGCAGTACTTC. This translates into CASSFGRLSYEQYF.

This chain links TRBV10-3 with TRBJ2-5; TRBD1 is a possible D gene (6 bases). Deletions cut 8 bases from V and 7 bases from J, with 17 bases between. This CDR3 comprises 13 residues. The germline CDR1 and CDR2 sequences are ENHRY and SYGVKD. As DNA, the CDR3 is TGTGCCATCGGTGGGACCGAGGGGGTGACCCAGTACTTC. It specifies CAIGGTEGVTQYF.

The CDR3 nucleotides are TGTGCCAGCAGTACAGGGGGCAGGGGAGCCAAAAACATTCAGTACTTC. Its translation: CASSTGGRGAKNIQYF. The chain has TRBV28 and TRBJ2-4; TRBD1 agrees at 9 bases. In germline, CDR1 is MDHEN, CDR2 SYDVKM. V shed 5 bases, J shed 0 bases, and the junction held 5 bases outside the gene matches. This CDR3 is built from 16 residues.

The J gene is TRBJ1-2, the V gene TRBV7-2; TRBD1 matches 7 bases. The J segment lost 11 bases and the V segment lost 5 bases, leaving 8 bases of the junction unmatched. Germline CDR1 and CDR2: SGHTA and FQGNSA. The CDR3 is 12 amino acids. CDR3 amino acids: CASSPRTGEYTF. CDR3 nucleotides: TGTGCCAGCAGCCCGCGGACAGGCGAGTACACCTTC. Filled out from reference TRBV7-2 and TRBJ1-2, the complete variable domain reads GAGVSQSPSNKVTEKGKDVELRCDPISGHTALYWYRQSLGQGLEFLIYFQGNSAPDKSGLPSDRFSAERTGGSVSTLTIQRTQQEDSAVYLCASSPRTGEYTFGSGTRLTVV.

CDR3 amino acids: CASSFRVLAGGNTDTQYF. Written as DNA, the CDR3 is TGTGCCAGCAGCTTCCGGGTCCTAGCGGGAGGCAACACAGATACGCAGTATTTT. The V call is TRBV5-4, the J call TRBJ2-3; TRBD2 aligns across 11 bases. The V gene's germline CDR1 is SGHNT and CDR2 YYREEE (reference sequence). Trimming took 2 bases from V and 2 from J; bases not matched to a gene: 10. CDR3 length: 18 amino acids.

V gene TRBV4-3 combines with J gene TRBJ1-2; D gene uncertain. The CDR3 is 17 residues long. CDR1 LGHNA and CDR2 YSLEER come from the germline V gene. Deletions cut 1 base from V and 5 bases from J, with 20 bases between. CDR3 in amino acids: CASSQVWTPAAAYGYTF. As DNA, the CDR3 is TGCGCCAGCAGCCAAGTTTGGACCCCAGCAGCTGCTTATGGCTACACCTTC.

V is TRBV7-2 and J is TRBJ2-1, with D possibly being TRBD2 (6 bases). Trimming cost V 3 bases and J 4 bases, with 10 bases left between them. Germline V gives CDR1 SGHTA, CDR2 FQGNSA. The CDR3 loop spans 14 amino acids. The CDR3 nucleotides are TGTGCCAGCAGCTTCTCGGACTATTACAATGAGCAGTTCTTC. Amino acid sequence: CASSFSDYYNEQFF.

V and J are TRBV27 and TRBJ1-2, with D unresolved. CDR1 is MNHEY, CDR2 SMNVEV, per germline (reference sequence). V lost 4 bases and J lost 4, with 13 bases in between. The CDR3 is 14 residues long. The CDR3 DNA sequence: TGTGCCAGCAGTTCTGGGCAATCGACCTATGGCTACACCTTC. This codes for CASSSGQSTYGYTF.

The sample holds a few counts of this clonotype. V and J are TRBV5-5 and TRBJ2-7; D remains unclear. The CDR3 has 17 amino acids. Germline assignment: CDR1 SGHKS and CDR2 YYEKEE (reference sequence). Trimming stripped 4 bases from V and 1 base from J, with 21 bases between. The CDR3 loop is CASSPLMLKSISYEQYF. CDR3 bases: TGTGCCAGCAGCCCCCTCATGCTGAAGAGTATTTCCTACGAGCAGTACTTC.

The CDR3, as DNA: TGTGCCAGCAGCGCGGGACACTCGAACACTGAAGCTTTCTTT. Its protein product is CASSAGHSNTEAFF. The rearrangement uses TRBV3-1 and TRBJ1-1; weak D call: TRBD1 (6 bases). This CDR3 has 14 amino acids. Looked up from germline, CDR1 is LGHDT and CDR2 is YNNKEL (reference sequence). Deletions cut 5 bases from V and 1 base from J, with 11 bases between.

This chain joins TRBV6-5 and TRBJ1-5; D call uncertain. V was pared by 2 bases and J by 11 bases, with 16 bases between. The CDR3 runs to 14 residues. Germline CDR1 and CDR2: MNHEY and SVGAGI. Here the CDR3 DNA reads TGTGCCAGCAGTTACGGCAGACGGGGTGAATCCCAGCATTTT. It translates to CASSYGRRGESQHF.

This sequence joins TRBV20-1 and TRBJ2-5; D perhaps matches TRBD1 (5 bases). The CDR3 totals 13 residues. V was cut by 2 bases and J by 5 bases, with 12 bases left in between. Germline CDR1 is DFQATT and CDR2 is SNEGSKA (reference sequence). CDR3 loop: CSARRTLRETQYF. CDR3 DNA sequence: TGCAGTGCTAGAAGGACATTAAGGGAGACCCAGTACTTC.

This clonotype was counted a few times. This chain links TRBV6-2 or TRBV6-3 with TRBJ2-5, with 12 positions matching TRBD2. The CDR3 contains 17 residues. Germline CDR1 reads MNHEY; CDR2 reads SVGEGT. The J segment lost 9 bases and the V segment lost 0 bases, leaving 11 bases of the junction unmatched. Written as DNA, the CDR3 is TGTGCCAGCAGTTACTCCGAAAGGACTAGCGGGAATGACCCCCAGTACTTC. Its translation is CASSYSERTSGNDPQYF.

This clonotype was observed a few times. The chain joins TRBV5-1 to TRBJ1-1; maybe TRBD1 (5 bases). CDR1 is SGHRS and CDR2 is YFSETQ in the germline V gene. Trimming pared 4 bases from V and 5 bases from J, leaving 18 bases between. The CDR3 contains 15 residues. The CDR3 nucleotides read TGCGCCAGCAGCATATTCACAGGATCCCTAACTGAAGCTTTCTTT. It encodes CASSIFTGSLTEAFF.

The rearrangement joins TRBV15 to TRBJ1-2; 9 bases line up with TRBD1. V lost 6 bases and J lost 0; bases outside the gene matches: 11. CDR3 length equals 17 residues. CDR1 LNHNV and CDR2 YYDKDF come from the germline V gene (reference sequence). The CDR3: CATSYGTGITANYGYTF. The CDR3 DNA reads as TGTGCCACCAGTTATGGGACAGGGATTACCGCTAACTATGGCTACACCTTC.

To note about this clonotype: One end of the junction is discordant with germline, which a read error may explain. The chain recombines TRBV20-1 with TRBJ2-1, with 7 bases fitting TRBD1. The V gene's germline CDR1 is DFQATT and CDR2 SNEGSKA (reference sequence). This CDR3 has 16 residues. CDR3 sequence reads: CSASEKGTVSYDEQFF. The CDR3 DNA reads as TGCAGTGCTAGCGAAAAGGGGACAGTCTCCTACGATGAGCAGTTCTTC.

This rearrangement joins TRBV6-1 to TRBJ2-1; 13 nucleotides align to TRBD2. There are 18 residues in the CDR3. Trimming took 5 bases from V and 0 from J; bases not matched to a gene: 7. From germline, CDR1 is MNHNS and CDR2 SASEGT. As DNA, the CDR3 is TGTGCCAGCAGTCAGACTAGCGGGGGGCCTCCCTCCTACAATGAGCAGTTCTTC. Amino acid sequence: CASSQTSGGPPSYNEQFF.